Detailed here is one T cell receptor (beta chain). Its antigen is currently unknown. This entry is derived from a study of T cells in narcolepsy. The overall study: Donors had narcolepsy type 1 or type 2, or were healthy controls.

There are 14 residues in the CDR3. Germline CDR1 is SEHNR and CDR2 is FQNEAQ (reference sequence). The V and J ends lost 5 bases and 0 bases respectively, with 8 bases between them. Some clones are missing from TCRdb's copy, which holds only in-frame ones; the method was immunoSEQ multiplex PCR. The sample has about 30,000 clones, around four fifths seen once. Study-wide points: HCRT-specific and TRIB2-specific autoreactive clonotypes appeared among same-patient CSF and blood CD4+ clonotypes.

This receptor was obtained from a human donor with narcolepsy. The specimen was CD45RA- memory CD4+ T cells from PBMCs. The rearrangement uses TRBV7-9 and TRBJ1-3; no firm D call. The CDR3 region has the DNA TGTGCCAGCAGCCTACGCCCCTCTGGAAACACCATATATTTT. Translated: CASSLRPSGNTIYF.